These T cell receptor beta chains were read from a single sample in a study of tumor T cells in aggressive B-cell lymphoma. Measured with immunoSEQ multiplex PCR; TCRdb has only the in-frame clones, and not every one. The sample yields some 10,000 clones, 92% seen once. The sequenced sample consisted of tumor tissue. Every receptor here comes from an adult with diffuse large B cell lymphoma. Each CDR3 is given with its conserved first and last residue. Each record gives: D gene, V gene, J gene, clone size, CDR3 DNA, CDR3 protein. A D gene is named only where the DNA matches it firmly. Clone size is given for some rows only: seen once, a few or many times, or a class if the clone is expanded.

d_call: TRBD1
v_call: TRBV5-6
j_call: TRBJ1-3
clone_size: .
cdr3_nt: TGTGCCAAGGGGACAGTCGACGCGGAAAACACCATATATTTT
cdr3_aa: CAKGTVDAENTIYF

d_call: TRBD2
v_call: TRBV12-5
j_call: TRBJ2-7
clone_size: .
cdr3_nt: TGTGCTAGTACCAGCGGGGCGAATTTCTACGAGCAGTACTTC
cdr3_aa: CASTSGANFYEQYF

d_call: .
v_call: TRBV7-9
j_call: TRBJ1-1
clone_size: .
cdr3_nt: TGTGCCAGCAGCTTACGGTTTAACACTGAAGCTTTCTTT
cdr3_aa: CASSLRFNTEAFF

d_call: .
v_call: TRBV29-1
j_call: TRBJ1-6
clone_size: once
cdr3_nt: TGCAGCGCCAGACAGGCTGCCAATTCACCCCTCCACTTT
cdr3_aa: CSARQAANSPLHF

d_call: TRBD1
v_call: TRBV5-1
j_call: TRBJ1-2
clone_size: .
cdr3_nt: TGCGCCAGCAGCGAGGGGACAGGGGGGAACTATGGCTACACCTTC
cdr3_aa: CASSEGTGGNYGYTF

d_call: .
v_call: TRBV10-3
j_call: TRBJ1-5
clone_size: .
cdr3_nt: TGTGCCATCAGTGGACAGGACAATCAGCCCCAGCATTTT
cdr3_aa: CAISGQDNQPQHF

d_call: TRBD2
v_call: TRBV27
j_call: TRBJ2-7
clone_size: .
cdr3_nt: TGTGCCAGCAGTTTATTCGCTAGCGGGGGCCGGGAGCAGTACTTC
cdr3_aa: CASSLFASGGREQYF

d_call: TRBD1
v_call: TRBV5-1
j_call: TRBJ2-2
clone_size: .
cdr3_nt: TGCGCCAGCAGCTGGACAGGGGAAACCGGGGAGCTGTTTTTT
cdr3_aa: CASSWTGETGELFF

d_call: .
v_call: TRBV6-5
j_call: TRBJ1-3
clone_size: .
cdr3_nt: TGTGCCAGCAGGAAAGGTCAGGGGAACGGAAACACCATATATTTT
cdr3_aa: CASRKGQGNGNTIYF

d_call: .
v_call: TRBV19
j_call: TRBJ2-1
clone_size: .
cdr3_nt: TGTGCCAGTAGTATTCACAGGCAAGACCCCTACAATGAGCAGTTCTTC
cdr3_aa: CASSIHRQDPYNEQFF

d_call: TRBD1
v_call: TRBV11-2
j_call: TRBJ2-1
clone_size: .
cdr3_nt: TGTGCCAGCAGCTTTCGACAGGGGTCCTACAATGAGCAGTTCTTC
cdr3_aa: CASSFRQGSYNEQFF

d_call: .
v_call: TRBV5-6
j_call: TRBJ2-7
clone_size: .
cdr3_nt: TGTGCCAGCAGCTTGCTGGGGAGCAATCCCTACGAGCAGTACTTC
cdr3_aa: CASSLLGSNPYEQYF

d_call: .
v_call: TRBV20-1
j_call: TRBJ2-5
clone_size: .
cdr3_nt: TGCAGTGCTAGGGGCCGGGAGACCCAGTACTTC
cdr3_aa: CSARGRETQYF

d_call: .
v_call: TRBV5-8
j_call: TRBJ2-7
clone_size: once
cdr3_nt: TGTGCCAGCAGCTCCACACAGGGTGTCTCCGAGCAGTACTTC
cdr3_aa: CASSSTQGVSEQYF

d_call: .
v_call: TRBV7-3
j_call: TRBJ2-1
clone_size: .
cdr3_nt: TGTGCCAGCAGCCGGACAGACGTTGCTTACAATGAGCAGTTCTTC
cdr3_aa: CASSRTDVAYNEQFF

d_call: .
v_call: TRBV15
j_call: TRBJ1-4
clone_size: .
cdr3_nt: TGTGCCACCAGCGCGAAGAATCGGGCTAATGAAAAACTGTTTTTT
cdr3_aa: CATSAKNRANEKLFF

d_call: TRBD1
v_call: TRBV18
j_call: TRBJ1-1
clone_size: .
cdr3_nt: TGTGCCAGCTCCCGGTCCCGGGACAGGGTGGGCGCTGAAGCTTTCTTT
cdr3_aa: CASSRSRDRVGAEAFF

d_call: .
v_call: TRBV29-1
j_call: TRBJ2-7
clone_size: .
cdr3_nt: TGCAGCGTTGTCGAGGAGTGGTCCTACGAGCAGTACTTC
cdr3_aa: CSVVEEWSYEQYF

d_call: .
v_call: TRBV30
j_call: TRBJ2-3
clone_size: .
cdr3_nt: TGTGCCTGGAGACCCCGGGTGACAGATACGCAGTATTTT
cdr3_aa: CAWRPRVTDTQYF

d_call: .
v_call: TRBV23-1
j_call: TRBJ1-2
clone_size: .
cdr3_nt: TGCGCCAGCAGTCAATTACAGGACAGATTCTATGGCTACACCTTC
cdr3_aa: CASSQLQDRFYGYTF

d_call: TRBD2
v_call: TRBV7-2
j_call: TRBJ2-7
clone_size: .
cdr3_nt: TGTGCCAGCAGCATTTCTAGCGGTTCCTACGAGCAGTACTTC
cdr3_aa: CASSISSGSYEQYF

d_call: .
v_call: TRBV6-6
j_call: TRBJ1-3
clone_size: .
cdr3_nt: TGTGCCAGCACCCTCGGCGGGAGCTCTGGAAACACCATATATTTT
cdr3_aa: CASTLGGSSGNTIYF

d_call: .
v_call: TRBV10-1
j_call: TRBJ2-1
clone_size: once
cdr3_nt: TGCGCCAGCAGTGAGAATCTAGGCTACAATGAGCAGTTCTTC
cdr3_aa: CASSENLGYNEQFF

d_call: TRBD2
v_call: TRBV30
j_call: TRBJ2-4
clone_size: .
cdr3_nt: TGTGCCTGGAGTCTGGACGGGAGGGACATTCAGTACTTC
cdr3_aa: CAWSLDGRDIQYF